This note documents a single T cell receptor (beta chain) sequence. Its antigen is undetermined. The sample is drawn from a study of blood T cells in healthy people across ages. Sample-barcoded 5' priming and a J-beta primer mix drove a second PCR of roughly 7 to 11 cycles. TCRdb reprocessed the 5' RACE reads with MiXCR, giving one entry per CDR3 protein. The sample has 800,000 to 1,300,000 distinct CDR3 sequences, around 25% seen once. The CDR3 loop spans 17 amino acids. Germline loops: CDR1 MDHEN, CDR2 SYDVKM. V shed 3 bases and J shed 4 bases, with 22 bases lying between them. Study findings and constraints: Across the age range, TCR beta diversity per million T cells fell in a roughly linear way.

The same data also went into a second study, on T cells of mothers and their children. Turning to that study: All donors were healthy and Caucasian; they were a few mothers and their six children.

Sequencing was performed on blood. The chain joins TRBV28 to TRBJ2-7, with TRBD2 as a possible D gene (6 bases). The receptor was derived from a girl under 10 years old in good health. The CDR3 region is CASSFRGDSPRAYEQYF. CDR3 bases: TGTGCCAGCAGTTTCCGCGGGGATTCCCCTCGGGCGTACGAGCAGTACTTC.